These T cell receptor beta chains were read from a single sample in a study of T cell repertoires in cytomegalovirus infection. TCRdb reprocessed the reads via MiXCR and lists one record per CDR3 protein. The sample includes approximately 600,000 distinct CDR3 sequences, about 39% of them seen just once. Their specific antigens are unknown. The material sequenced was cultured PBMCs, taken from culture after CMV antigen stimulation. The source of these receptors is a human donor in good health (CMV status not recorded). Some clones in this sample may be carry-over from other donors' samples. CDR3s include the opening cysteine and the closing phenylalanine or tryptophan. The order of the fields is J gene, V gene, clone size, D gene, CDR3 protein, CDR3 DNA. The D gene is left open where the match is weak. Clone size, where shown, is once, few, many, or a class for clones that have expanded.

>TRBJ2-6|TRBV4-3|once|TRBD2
CASSLSGTSSGANVLTF
TGCGCCAGCAGCCTTAGCGGGACTAGCTCTGGGGCCAACGTCCTGACTTTC
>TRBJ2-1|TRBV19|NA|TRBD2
CASKAGTSGSYNEQFF
TGTGCCAGTAAAGCCGGGACTAGCGGTTCCTACAATGAGCAGTTCTTC
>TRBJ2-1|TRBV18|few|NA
CASSPGLTNEQFF
TGTGCCAGCTCACCAGGACTCACGAATGAGCAGTTCTTC
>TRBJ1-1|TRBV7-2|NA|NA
CASSHSTGIPTEAFF
TGTGCCAGCAGCCACAGCACAGGAATCCCCACTGAAGCTTTCTTT
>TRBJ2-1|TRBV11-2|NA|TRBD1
CASSQGTGVNNEQFF
TGTGCCAGCAGCCAAGGGACAGGGGTCAACAATGAGCAGTTCTTC
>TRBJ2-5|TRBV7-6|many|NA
CASSPWGRTGETQYF
TGTGCCAGCAGCCCATGGGGACGTACGGGGGAGACCCAGTACTTC
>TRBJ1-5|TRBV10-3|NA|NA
CAISELGSNQPQHF
TGTGCCATCAGTGAGTTAGGCAGTAATCAGCCCCAGCATTTT
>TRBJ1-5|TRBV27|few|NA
CASSLRGGQYSNQPQHF
TGTGCCAGCAGTTTACGCGGAGGACAGTATAGCAATCAGCCCCAGCATTTT
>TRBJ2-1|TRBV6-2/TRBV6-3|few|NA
CASSYVPYNEQFF
TGTGCCAGCAGTTACGTTCCCTACAATGAGCAGTTCTTC
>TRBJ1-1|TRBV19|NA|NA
CASSRLAGAYSDAEAFF
TGTGCCAGTAGTAGGTTAGCAGGGGCCTACAGTGACGCTGAAGCTTTCTTT
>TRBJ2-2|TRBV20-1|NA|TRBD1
CSAGTAHTGELFF
TGCAGTGCAGGGACAGCGCACACCGGGGAGCTGTTTTTT
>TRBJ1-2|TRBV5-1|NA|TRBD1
CASSPTGVFGYTF
TGCGCCAGCAGCCCGACAGGGGTCTTTGGCTACACCTTC
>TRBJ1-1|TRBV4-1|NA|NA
CASSQPQVRSGGRTEAFF
TGCGCCAGCAGCCAGCCTCAGGTGAGATCGGGAGGCCGCACTGAAGCTTTCTTT
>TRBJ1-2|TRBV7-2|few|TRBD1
CASSLRWDRVINYGYTF
TGTGCCAGCAGCTTAAGGTGGGACAGAGTTATAAACTATGGCTACACCTTC